The 14 T cell receptor beta chains given below trace back to one sample, sequenced in a study of blood T cells in healthy people across ages. Primed by a sample-barcoded 5' primer and a J-beta primer mix, a second PCR proceeded for roughly 6 to 12 cycles. TCRdb re-derived calls from the 5' RACE reads in MiXCR, one entry per CDR3 protein. Counted here are hundreds of thousands of distinct CDR3 sequences, approximately 30% occurring once; the ten biggest clones make up roughly 14%. The sample was blood. The source of these receptors is a woman at least 80 years old in good health.

This clonotype was observed a handful of times. Possible read error: a much larger clone is one base away. The V call is TRBV18, the J call TRBJ2-1; TRBD2 might be the D (7 bases). Judging by the DNA end, TRBJ2-7 fits better; the J call may be wrong. CDR1 is KGHSH, CDR2 LQKENI, per germline. This CDR3 is 16 amino acids long. The CDR3 DNA sequence: TGTGCCAGCTCACCGCAGGGGAGGGAGACCTACAATGAGCAGTACTTC. Protein: CASSPQGRETYNEQYF.

This chain connects TRBV4-3 to TRBJ2-3; D is possibly TRBD2 (5 bases). With 0 bases removed from V and 5 bases from J, the gap between germline ends came to 15 bases. The CDR3 consists of 16 residues. Germline CDR1 and CDR2: LGHNA and YSLEER. The CDR3 nucleotides are TGCGCCAGCAGCCAAGACATCGGACTCAGTCGAGATACGCAGTATTTT. This gives the protein CASSQDIGLSRDTQYF.

This clonotype has a count of ten or more. The genes are TRBV9 and TRBJ2-2; TRBD1 aligns across 7 bases. The length of the CDR3 is 13 residues. In germline, CDR1 is SGDLS, CDR2 YYNGEE. J lost 6 bases, V lost 6 bases, and 5 bases had no gene match. CDR3 amino acids: CASTQGDAGELFF. CDR3 coding DNA: TGTGCCAGCACCCAGGGGGACGCCGGGGAGCTGTTTTTT. Looking up the rest from reference TRBV9 and TRBJ2-2 gives the full variable domain: DSGVTQTPKHLITATGQRVTLRCSPRSGDLSVYWYQQSLDQGLQFLIQYYNGEERAKGNILERFSAQQFPDLHSELNLSSLELGDSALYFCASTQGDAGELFFGEGSRLTVL.

The CDR3 sequence is CASSGRTMETDTQYF. CDR3 DNA: TGCGCCAGCAGCGGTCGCACAATGGAAACAGATACGCAGTATTTT. V usage is TRBV5-1 and J usage is TRBJ2-3, with D unresolved. Between the trimmed V and J ends, which lost 4 bases and 3 bases, there was a span of 15 bases. The germline CDR1 and CDR2 sequences are SGHRS and YFSETQ. The CDR3 has 15 residues.

At least ten counts were recorded for this clonotype. The chain is built from TRBV10-3 and TRBJ2-1; 8 bases agree with TRBD2. CDR3 length: 17 residues. V was clipped by 2 bases and J by 2 bases; unmatched bases: 8. Per the germline V gene, CDR1 is ENHRY and CDR2 is SYGVKD. CDR3 loop: CAISESIRGGAYNEQFF. CDR3 nucleotide sequence: TGTGCCATCAGTGAGAGTATACGGGGGGGGGCCTACAATGAGCAGTTCTTC.

This clonotype was counted ten times or more. The CDR3 loop is CASSLSGTGGVSGYTF. As DNA, the CDR3 is TGCGCCAGCAGCTTATCTGGGACAGGGGGCGTATCTGGCTACACCTTC. The chain links TRBV5-1 to TRBJ1-2; 12 nucleotides line up with TRBD1. Trimming took 2 bases from V and 7 from J; bases not matched to a gene: 9. CDR1 is SGHRS and CDR2 is YFSETQ in the germline V gene. The CDR3 extends over 16 amino acids.

There are many counts of this clonotype. The chain joins TRBV6-5 to TRBJ2-7, with D possibly being TRBD1 (5 bases). CDR1 is MNHEY, CDR2 SVGAGI, per germline. The CDR3 runs to 15 residues. Trimming cost V 0 bases and J 0 bases, with 9 bases left between them. The CDR3 nucleotides read TGTGCCAGCAGTTACTCAGGACACTACTCCTACGAGCAGTACTTC. As protein: CASSYSGHYSYEQYF.

The chain couples TRBV12-3 or TRBV12-4 to TRBJ1-5; no clear D gene. V dropped 3 bases and J dropped 7 bases, with 4 bases sitting between them. The CDR3 has 11 residues. The CDR3 is CASSLTQPQHF. CDR3 sequence (DNA): TGTGCCAGCAGTTTGACCCAGCCCCAGCATTTT.

The chain combines TRBV6-1 with TRBJ1-2; D uncertain. The germline V gene encodes CDR1 MNHNS and CDR2 SASEGT. Trimming left V 1 base short and J 8 bases short, with 26 bases between. This CDR3 has 18 amino acids. In DNA, the CDR3 is TGTGCCAGCAGTGAAGTATGGGGTCGATCGGCCGTCGAAAAGGGCTACACCTTC. Translated: CASSEVWGRSAVEKGYTF.

This clonotype was observed a handful of times. This sequence may be a read error, since a much larger clone differs from it by one base. V usage is TRBV7-3 and J usage is TRBJ1-6; 10 bases fit TRBD1. The CDR3 is 15 residues long. CDR1 SGHTA and CDR2 FQGTGA come from the germline V gene. CDR3 loop: CASSLGQGIGSPPHF. DNA of the CDR3: TGTGCCAGCAGCTTGGGACAGGGGATAGGTTCACCCCCCCACTTT.

This clonotype was seen many times. This sequence joins TRBV4-1 and TRBJ2-7; 9 positions match TRBD1. The CDR3 totals 14 residues. V trimming: 4 bases; J trimming: 6 bases; junction bases outside the gene matches: 7. CDR1 and CDR2 from the germline V gene are MGHRA and YSYEKL. CDR3 nucleotides: TGCGCCAGCAGCCCGGGGGACAGGGCGGGCGAGCAGTACTTC. This translates into CASSPGDRAGEQYF.

The genes are TRBV15 and TRBJ2-4, with no clear D. V lost 0 bases and J 9 bases, leaving 3 bases between the germline ends. Germline assignment: CDR1 LNHNV and CDR2 YYDKDF (reference sequence). The CDR3 is 11 amino acids. The CDR3 DNA reads TGTGCCACCAGCAGAGATTTCATTCAGTACTTC. Translation gives CATSRDFIQYF.

The J gene is TRBJ2-1, the V gene TRBV20-1; the D is unclear. Trimming took 0 bases from V and 9 from J, leaving 12 bases between them. Per germline, CDR1 DFQATT and CDR2 SNEGSKA (reference sequence). CDR3 length: 13 residues. The CDR3 reads CSARDLWNSEQFF. CDR3 DNA sequence: TGCAGTGCTAGAGATCTTTGGAACTCTGAGCAGTTCTTC.

CDR3 amino acids: CASSTTGNYGYTF. Written as DNA, the CDR3 is TGTGCCAGCAGCACGACAGGAAACTATGGCTACACCTTC. The chain is built from TRBV12-3 or TRBV12-4 and TRBJ1-2; weak D call: TRBD1 (6 bases). The CDR3 has 13 residues. Trimming stripped 6 bases from V and 2 bases from J, with 10 bases between.